These 18 T cell receptor beta chains came from one sample sequenced in a study of blood T cell repertoires in COVID-19. TCRdb's copy holds only in-frame clones and misses some; the assay was immunoSEQ multiplex PCR. Among about 270,000 clones listed, 85% were seen once. The specimen sequenced was peripheral blood. These receptors were taken from a human donor in a cohort sampled during active COVID-19.

The rearrangement links TRBV2 to TRBJ1-4, with D unclear. The V end was cut by 6 bases, the J end by 0 bases, with 8 bases between. Looked up from germline, CDR1 is SNHLY and CDR2 is FYNNEI. The CDR3 runs to 14 residues. The CDR3 coding sequence is TGTGCCAGCAGCGTAGAGTCAACTAATGAAAAACTGTTTTTT. Protein product: CASSVESTNEKLFF.

This chain links TRBV5-1 with TRBJ2-1; D gene ambiguous. With 7 bases removed from V and 7 bases from J, the gap between germline ends came to 18 bases. The CDR3 length is 14 residues. Germline lookup yields CDR1 SGHRS and CDR2 YFSETQ. The CDR3 loop reads CASSGWAGRNEQFF. The CDR3, as DNA: TGCGCCAGCTCCGGATGGGCAGGTCGGAATGAGCAGTTCTTC. The variable domain in full, completed from reference TRBV5-1 and TRBJ2-1, reads KAGVTQTPRYLIKTRGQQVTLSCSPISGHRSVSWYQQTPGQGLQFLFEYFSETQRNKGNFPGRFSGRQFSNSRSEMNVSTLELGDSALYLCASSGWAGRNEQFFGPGTRLTVL.

V gene TRBV7-2 combines with J gene TRBJ2-2; D is uncertain. Deletions cut 3 bases from V and 8 bases from J, with 13 bases between. Germline CDR1 reads SGHTA; CDR2 reads FQGNSA. The CDR3 is 14 residues long. This CDR3 is CASSFVGSSGELFF. Written as DNA, the CDR3 is TGTGCCAGCAGCTTTGTCGGTTCATCTGGGGAGCTGTTTTTT.

Here the CDR3 DNA reads TGTGCCAGCAGCTTAGCTGCTAGTTCCGAGACCCAGTACTTC. As protein: CASSLAASSETQYF. The V and J genes are TRBV7-9 and TRBJ2-5; the D is unclear. CDR3 length: 14 amino acids. Germline V gene sequence: CDR1 SEHNR, CDR2 FQNEAQ (reference sequence). Trimming stripped 0 bases from V and 5 bases from J, with 10 bases between.

The gene calls are TRBV20-1 and TRBJ2-7; D unclear. Germline V gene lookup returns CDR1 DFQATT and CDR2 SNEGSKA (reference sequence). The CDR3 covers 10 residues. The V end lost 3 bases, the J end lost 6 bases, and 6 bases lay between the germline ends. CDR3 in DNA: TGCAGTGCTAGTACTTCCGAGCAGTACTTC. Translation: CSASTSEQYF.

CDR3 nucleotides: TGTGCCAGCAGCCTCGACAGTCACTATGGCTACACCTTC. Residues: CASSLDSHYGYTF. This chain uses TRBV12-3 or TRBV12-4 with TRBJ1-2, with a weak D call TRBD1 (5 bases). CDR3 size: 13 residues. The germline V and J ends were trimmed by 6 bases and 3 bases, with 11 bases remaining between them.

The chain is built from TRBV29-1 and TRBJ2-1; weak D call: TRBD2 (5 bases). The germline CDR1 and CDR2 sequences are SQVTM and ANQGSEA. Trimming stripped 7 bases from V and 13 bases from J, with 17 bases between. This CDR3 region has 11 residues. The CDR3 DNA is TGCAGCGGTTACCGGGATCCAATCCAGTTCTTC. It translates to CSGYRDPIQFF.

The CDR3 protein is CASSPGTTYEQYF. The CDR3 nucleotides are TGCGCCAGCAGCCCCGGGACAACCTACGAGCAGTACTTC. V gene TRBV4-3 combines with J gene TRBJ2-7; D is possibly TRBD1 (6 bases). With 4 bases removed from V and 2 bases from J, the gap between germline ends came to 9 bases. Looked up from germline, CDR1 is LGHNA and CDR2 is YSLEER. The CDR3 totals 13 residues.

In regard to this clone: The sample contains more than one DNA sequence encoding this CDR3. The V call is TRBV5-4, the J call TRBJ2-7, with D perhaps matching TRBD1 (5 bases). This CDR3 is built from 13 residues. Germline loops: CDR1 SGHNT, CDR2 YYREEE (reference sequence). V shed 1 base and J shed 2 bases, with 7 bases lying between them. In nucleotides, the CDR3 is TGTGCCAGCAGCTTGCAAGGGGCCTACGAGCAGTACTTC. This codes for CASSLQGAYEQYF.

The chain has TRBV5-6 and TRBJ1-4; TRBD1 matches at 7 bases. Per the germline V gene, CDR1 is SGHDT and CDR2 is YYEEEE. CDR3 length: 15 amino acids. The J segment lost 3 bases and the V segment lost 3 bases, leaving 5 bases of the junction unmatched. The CDR3 bases are TGTGCCAGCAGCTCGTCAGGGGGTCCTAATGAAAAACTGTTTTTT. Translation gives CASSSSGGPNEKLFF.

This chain joins TRBV7-9 and TRBJ2-5, with 8 bases matching TRBD2. The CDR3 runs to 17 residues. CDR1 is SEHNR and CDR2 is FQNEAQ in the germline V gene (reference sequence). The junction had 15 bases not matched to a gene; V was cut back by 5 bases and J by 4 bases. Here the CDR3 DNA reads TGTGCCAGCAGCCCCCCACTCGGCGCGGGGGGACGAGAGACCCAGTACTTC. Its protein is CASSPPLGAGGRETQYF.

V gene TRBV24-1 combines with J gene TRBJ1-1, with 7 bases fitting TRBD1. Trimming at V came to 4 bases and at J to 1 base, leaving 8 bases not matched to a gene. The CDR3 loop spans 16 amino acids. Germline lookup yields CDR1 KGHDR and CDR2 SFDVKD. CDR3 bases: TGTGCCACCAGTGACGCAGGGACAGCTGGGAACACTGAAGCTTTCTTT. It is translated as CATSDAGTAGNTEAFF.

This clone was observed a few times. V and J are TRBV19 and TRBJ1-1, with D hard to call. The CDR3 covers 15 residues. CDR1 LNHDA and CDR2 SQIVND come from the germline V gene (reference sequence). V was shortened by 3 bases and J by 2 bases, with 13 bases between the two germline ends. In nucleotides, the CDR3 is TGTGCCAGTAGTATCCAACCCCGGGGTAACACTGAAGCTTTCTTT. It specifies CASSIQPRGNTEAFF.

The V and J genes are TRBV28 and TRBJ2-7, with 11 bases that match TRBD2. CDR1 is MDHEN and CDR2 is SYDVKM in the germline V gene. Losses at the gene ends were 2 bases for V and 1 base for J; bases not matched to a gene: 4. This CDR3 has 16 residues. CDR3 protein: CASSLKGLADSYEQYF. DNA for the CDR3: TGTGCCAGCAGTTTAAAGGGACTAGCGGATTCCTACGAGCAGTACTTC.

The genes are TRBV10-3 and TRBJ2-5; D is perhaps TRBD1 (6 bases). Germline loops: CDR1 ENHRY, CDR2 SYGVKD. V lost 6 bases to trimming and J lost 1 base, with 9 bases between them. The CDR3 is 13 amino acids. Here the CDR3 reads CAIRDSTQETQYF. The DNA for the CDR3 is TGTGCCATCAGGGACAGTACCCAAGAGACCCAGTACTTC.

The genes are TRBV24-1 and TRBJ2-3; 12 bases line up with TRBD2. The J segment lost 4 bases and the V segment lost 3 bases, leaving 4 bases of the junction unmatched. Germline V lookup: CDR1 KGHDR, CDR2 SFDVKD. The CDR3 consists of 16 residues. The CDR3 sequence is CATSDKGLAGSDTQYF. As DNA, the CDR3 is TGTGCCACCAGTGATAAAGGACTAGCGGGATCAGATACGCAGTATTTT.

This clone was observed a single time. The sample holds other DNA sequences that translate to the same CDR3. The CDR3 spells CASSPNRGRETQYF. The CDR3 bases are TGTGCCAGCTCACCCAACAGGGGGCGAGAGACCCAGTACTTC. This chain uses TRBV18 with TRBJ2-5; 9 nucleotides align to TRBD1. Germline values: CDR1 KGHSH, CDR2 LQKENI. The CDR3 totals 14 residues. Losses at the gene ends were 3 bases for V and 4 bases for J; bases not matched to a gene: 3.

This clone was counted a few times. The rearrangement links TRBV11-2 to TRBJ1-4; D is unclear. The V end was cut by 4 bases, the J end by 0 bases, with 9 bases between. The germline V gene has CDR1 SGHAT and CDR2 FQNNGV. The CDR3 loop spans 15 amino acids. The CDR3 sequence: CASSYTYSTNEKLFF. For the CDR3, the DNA is TGTGCCAGCAGCTACACGTATTCAACTAATGAAAAACTGTTTTTT.